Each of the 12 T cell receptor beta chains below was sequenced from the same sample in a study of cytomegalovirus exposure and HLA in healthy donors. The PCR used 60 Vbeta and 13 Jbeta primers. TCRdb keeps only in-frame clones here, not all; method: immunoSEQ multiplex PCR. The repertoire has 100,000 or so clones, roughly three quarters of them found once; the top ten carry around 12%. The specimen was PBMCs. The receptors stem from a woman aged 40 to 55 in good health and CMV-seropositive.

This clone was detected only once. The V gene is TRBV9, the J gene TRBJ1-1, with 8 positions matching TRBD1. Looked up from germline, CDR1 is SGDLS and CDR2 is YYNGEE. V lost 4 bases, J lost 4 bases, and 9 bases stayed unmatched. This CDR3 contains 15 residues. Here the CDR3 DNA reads TGTGCCAGCAGCCCCCACCGGACAGGGACCACTGAAGCTTTCTTT. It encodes CASSPHRTGTTEAFF.

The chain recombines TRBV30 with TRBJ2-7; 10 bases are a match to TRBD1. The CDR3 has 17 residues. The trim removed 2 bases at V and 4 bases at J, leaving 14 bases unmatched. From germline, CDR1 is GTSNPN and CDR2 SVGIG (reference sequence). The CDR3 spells CAWSTYPPGTGEYEQYF. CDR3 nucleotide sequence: TGTGCCTGGAGTACTTACCCCCCCGGGACAGGGGAGTACGAGCAGTACTTC.

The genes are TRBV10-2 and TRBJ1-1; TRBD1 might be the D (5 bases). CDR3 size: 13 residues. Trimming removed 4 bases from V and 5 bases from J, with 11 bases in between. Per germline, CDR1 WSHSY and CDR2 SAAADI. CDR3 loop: CASSVEGRTEAFF. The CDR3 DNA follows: TGCGCCAGCAGTGTGGAGGGGAGGACTGAAGCTTTCTTT.

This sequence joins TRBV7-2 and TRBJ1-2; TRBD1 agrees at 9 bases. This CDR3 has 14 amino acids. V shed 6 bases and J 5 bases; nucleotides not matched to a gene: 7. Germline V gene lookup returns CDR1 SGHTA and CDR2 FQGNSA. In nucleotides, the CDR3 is TGTGCCAGCAGTCAACAGGGGGCGCGATATGGCTACACCTTC. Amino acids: CASSQQGARYGYTF.

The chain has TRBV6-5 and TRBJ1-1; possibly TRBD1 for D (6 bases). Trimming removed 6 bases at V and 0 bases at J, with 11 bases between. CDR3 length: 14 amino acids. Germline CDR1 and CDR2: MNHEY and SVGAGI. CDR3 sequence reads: CASSLRGMNTEAFF. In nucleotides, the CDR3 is TGTGCCAGCAGCCTCAGGGGAATGAACACTGAAGCTTTCTTT.

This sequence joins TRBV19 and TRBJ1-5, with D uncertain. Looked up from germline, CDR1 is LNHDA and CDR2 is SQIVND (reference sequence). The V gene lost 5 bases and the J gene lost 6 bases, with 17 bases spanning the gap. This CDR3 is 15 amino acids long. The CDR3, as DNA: TGTGCCAGTAGTTCCGTCGAGAGGGTTTTTCAGCCCCAGCATTTT. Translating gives CASSSVERVFQPQHF.

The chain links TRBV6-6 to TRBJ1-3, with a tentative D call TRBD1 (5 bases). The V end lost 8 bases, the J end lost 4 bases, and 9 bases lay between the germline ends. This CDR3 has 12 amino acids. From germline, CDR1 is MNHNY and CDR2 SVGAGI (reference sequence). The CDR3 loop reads CASGGSGNTIYF. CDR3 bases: TGTGCCAGCGGGGGGTCCGGAAACACCATATATTTT.

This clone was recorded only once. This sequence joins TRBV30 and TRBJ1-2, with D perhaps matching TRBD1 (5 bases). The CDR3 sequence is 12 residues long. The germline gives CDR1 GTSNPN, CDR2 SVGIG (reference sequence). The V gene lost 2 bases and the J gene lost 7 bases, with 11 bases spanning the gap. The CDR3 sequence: CAWSQGSAGYTF. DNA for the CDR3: TGTGCCTGGAGTCAGGGTTCGGCTGGCTACACCTTC.

CDR3 coding DNA: TGTGCCATCGGGGTAAGCGGGGGGCACCAAGAGACCCAGTACTTC. Protein sequence: CAIGVSGGHQETQYF. The chain recombines TRBV10-3 with TRBJ2-5; 9 positions match TRBD2. Per germline, CDR1 ENHRY and CDR2 SYGVKD. Trimming took 8 bases from V and 0 from J; bases not matched to a gene: 7. There are 15 residues in the CDR3.

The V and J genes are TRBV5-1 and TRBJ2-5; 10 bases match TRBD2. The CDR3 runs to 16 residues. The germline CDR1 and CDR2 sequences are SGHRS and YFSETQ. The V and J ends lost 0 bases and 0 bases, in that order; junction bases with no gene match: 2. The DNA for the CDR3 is TGCGCCAGCAGCTTGGCAACTAGCGGGGACCAAGAGACCCAGTACTTC. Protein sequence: CASSLATSGDQETQYF. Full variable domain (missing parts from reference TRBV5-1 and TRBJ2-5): KAGVTQTPRYLIKTRGQQVTLSCSPISGHRSVSWYQQTPGQGLQFLFEYFSETQRNKGNFPGRFSGRQFSNSRSEMNVSTLELGDSALYLCASSLATSGDQETQYFGPGTRLLVL.

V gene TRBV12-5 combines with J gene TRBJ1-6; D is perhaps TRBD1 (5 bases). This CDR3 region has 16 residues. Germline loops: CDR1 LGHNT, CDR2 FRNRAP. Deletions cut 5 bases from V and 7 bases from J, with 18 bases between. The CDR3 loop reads CASGRTGESRNSPLHF. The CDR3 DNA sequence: TGTGCTAGTGGTCGAACAGGAGAGTCCCGAAATTCACCCCTCCACTTT.

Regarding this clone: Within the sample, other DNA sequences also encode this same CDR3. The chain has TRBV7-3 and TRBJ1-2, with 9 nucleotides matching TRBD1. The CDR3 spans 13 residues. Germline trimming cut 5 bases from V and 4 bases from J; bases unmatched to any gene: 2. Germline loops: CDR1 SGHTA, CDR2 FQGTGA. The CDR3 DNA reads TGTGCCAGCAGCCCGGGACAGGGCTATGGCTACACCTTC. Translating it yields CASSPGQGYGYTF.